The next 17 T cell receptor beta chains were all read from a single sample in a study of blood T cell repertoires in COVID-19. Profiled with immunoSEQ multiplex PCR; TCRdb holds only in-frame clones, not every one. The sample shows fewer than 200,000 clones, roughly 80% of them seen only once. Sample: peripheral blood. All receptors derive from a woman of 80 years or more with acute or convalescent COVID-19.

The rearrangement joins TRBV13 to TRBJ2-1, with 16 bases lining up with TRBD2. J gave up 5 bases and V 5 bases, and 9 bases lay outside the gene matches. Germline CDR1 and CDR2: PRHDT and FYEKMQ (reference sequence). The CDR3 sequence is 18 residues long. The CDR3 sequence: CASSPTGLAGGLHNEQFF. The CDR3 nucleotides read TGTGCCAGCAGCCCCACGGGACTAGCGGGGGGGCTGCACAATGAGCAGTTCTTC.

The chain uses TRBV19 and TRBJ1-4; the D gene is possibly TRBD1 (5 bases). The V end was cut by 5 bases, the J end by 7 bases, with 14 bases between. The length of the CDR3 is 14 residues. Germline V gene lookup returns CDR1 LNHDA and CDR2 SQIVND (reference sequence). CDR3 amino acids: CASSYRGIGEKLFF. For the CDR3, the DNA is TGTGCCAGTAGTTATCGGGGGATAGGTGAAAAACTGTTTTTT. Full variable domain (remainder filled in from reference TRBV19 and TRBJ1-4): DGGITQSPKYLFRKEGQNVTLSCEQNLNHDAMYWYRQDPGQGLRLIYYSQIVNDFQKGDIAEGYSVSREKKESFPLTVTSAQKNPTAFYLCASSYRGIGEKLFFGSGTQLSVL.

Concerning this clone itself: This CDR3 is also generated by other DNA sequences in the sample. The chain carries TRBV5-1 and TRBJ1-2, with TRBD1 identical over 8 bases. The CDR3 loop spans 14 amino acids. Germline V gene lookup returns CDR1 SGHRS and CDR2 YFSETQ. J gave up 2 bases and V 4 bases, and 4 bases lay outside the gene matches. DNA of the CDR3: TGCGCCAGCAGCCCAAGGACAGGGAACTATGGCTACACCTTC. This codes for CASSPRTGNYGYTF. The full variable domain, rest sourced from reference TRBV5-1 and TRBJ1-2, is KAGVTQTPRYLIKTRGQQVTLSCSPISGHRSVSWYQQTPGQGLQFLFEYFSETQRNKGNFPGRFSGRQFSNSRSEMNVSTLELGDSALYLCASSPRTGNYGYTFGSGTRLTVV.

J is TRBJ2-7 and V is TRBV7-2; D perhaps matches TRBD1 (5 bases). The CDR3 runs to 15 residues. Germline V lookup: CDR1 SGHTA, CDR2 FQGNSA. With 6 bases removed from V and 4 bases from J, the gap between germline ends came to 19 bases. CDR3 DNA: TGTGCCAGCAGTTCTCAATCAGGGTCTGGGTACGAGCAGTACTTC. Translating gives CASSSQSGSGYEQYF.

The V call is TRBV12-3 or TRBV12-4, the J call TRBJ2-2; D possibly corresponds to TRBD1 (5 bases). Trimming took off 10 bases at V and 2 bases at J, with 11 bases between the two ends. This CDR3 has 13 amino acids. For the CDR3, the DNA is TGTGCCACCTGTGACAGAAACACCGGGGAGCTGTTTTTT. Amino acid sequence: CATCDRNTGELFF.

The chain is built from TRBV5-1 and TRBJ1-6; possibly TRBD1 for D (6 bases). The CDR3 length is 14 residues. Germline CDR1 reads SGHRS; CDR2 reads YFSETQ. V shed 1 base and J shed 7 bases, with 9 bases lying between them. This CDR3 reads CASSLNRDNSPLHF. As DNA, the CDR3 is TGCGCCAGCAGCTTGAACAGGGACAATTCACCCCTCCACTTT.

The V gene is TRBV5-4, the J gene TRBJ2-7; TRBD2 agrees at 8 bases. Trimming removed 5 bases from V and 2 bases from J; junction bases left unmatched: 9. Looked up from germline, CDR1 is SGHNT and CDR2 is YYREEE (reference sequence). The CDR3 is 15 residues long. DNA of the CDR3: TGTGCCAGCAGACCTGAACTAGCGGTTACCTACGAGCAGTACTTC. Translation: CASRPELAVTYEQYF.

The J gene is TRBJ1-1, the V gene TRBV28, with 9 nucleotides matching TRBD1. CDR3 length: 15 amino acids. V dropped 4 bases and J dropped 4; count of bases not matched to a gene: 7. Germline V gene data show CDR1 as MDHEN and CDR2 as SYDVKM. This CDR3 reads CASSSPGTGSTEAFF. In nucleotides, the CDR3 is TGTGCCAGCAGTTCTCCCGGGACAGGGAGCACTGAAGCTTTCTTT.

Only a few counts were recorded for this clone. The rearrangement joins TRBV7-9 to TRBJ1-2; D gene unclear. The germline V and J ends were trimmed by 1 base and 2 bases, with 8 bases remaining between them. In germline, CDR1 is SEHNR, CDR2 FQNEAQ (reference sequence). This CDR3 is 14 amino acids long. As DNA, the CDR3 is TGTGCCAGCAGCTTAGTCCCCGAGAACTATGGCTACACCTTC. Translation: CASSLVPENYGYTF. The entire variable domain, with the rest obtained from reference TRBV7-9 and TRBJ1-2, is as follows: DTGVSQNPRHKITKRGQNVTFRCDPISEHNRLYWYRQTLGQGPEFLTYFQNEAQLEKSRLLSDRFSAERPKGSFSTLEIQRTEQGDSAMYLCASSLVPENYGYTFGSGTRLTVV.

The rearrangement uses TRBV24-1 and TRBJ2-2; D is perhaps TRBD1 (7 bases). The ends were cut back, 0 bases at V and 0 bases at J, with 10 bases in the middle. CDR1 KGHDR and CDR2 SFDVKD come from the germline V gene. The CDR3 runs 17 residues. The CDR3: CATSDLAGQTNTGELFF. The CDR3 coding sequence is TGTGCCACCAGTGATTTGGCGGGACAGACGAACACCGGGGAGCTGTTTTTT.

The gene calls are TRBV29-1 and TRBJ1-1, with a possible D match to TRBD1 (6 bases). Germline V gene lookup returns CDR1 SQVTM and CDR2 ANQGSEA. CDR3 length: 14 amino acids. V was clipped by 5 bases and J by 0 bases, with 13 bases between them. The CDR3 loop is CSVFSGVMNTEAFF. The CDR3, as DNA: TGCAGCGTTTTTTCAGGGGTGATGAACACTGAAGCTTTCTTT.

The chain uses TRBV30 and TRBJ1-2, with D possibly TRBD1 on 6 matching bases. Germline V gene lookup returns CDR1 GTSNPN and CDR2 SVGIG (reference sequence). The V end was cut by 0 bases, the J end by 7 bases, with 12 bases between. This CDR3 comprises 13 residues. The CDR3 protein is CAWSVLGRGGYTF. The CDR3 DNA reads as TGTGCCTGGAGTGTTCTTGGCAGGGGTGGCTACACCTTC.

CDR3 region: CASSIEDFNNEQFF. As DNA, the CDR3 is TGTGCCAGTAGCATTGAGGATTTTAACAATGAGCAGTTCTTC. J is TRBJ2-1 and V is TRBV19; D remains unclear. This CDR3 region has 14 residues. V gave up 6 bases and J gave up 5 bases, with 14 bases separating them. In germline, CDR1 is LNHDA, CDR2 SQIVND (reference sequence).

This clone was seen more than once but under ten times. V is TRBV12-3 or TRBV12-4 and J is TRBJ2-7; D not certain. This CDR3 is 13 amino acids long. Trimming shortened V by 6 bases and J by 7 bases, and 16 bases separated the two germline ends. CDR3 sequence: CASSQILVGEQYF. Here the CDR3 DNA reads TGTGCCAGCAGCCAGATCCTCGTCGGGGAGCAGTACTTC.

In this sample, this clone turned up once. The chain uses TRBV7-2 and TRBJ2-7; TRBD1 matches 7 bases. After removal of 3 bases from V and 6 bases from J, the junction contained 8 bases not matched to a gene. This CDR3 comprises 14 residues. Germline V gives CDR1 SGHTA, CDR2 FQGNSA. The CDR3 DNA sequence: TGTGCCAGCAGCTTCACGACAGGGCCCTTCGAGCAGTACTTC. Amino acid sequence: CASSFTTGPFEQYF. Full variable domain (missing parts from reference TRBV7-2 and TRBJ2-7): GAGVSQSPSNKVTEKGKDVELRCDPISGHTALYWYRQSLGQGLEFLIYFQGNSAPDKSGLPSDRFSAERTGGSVSTLTIQRTQQEDSAVYLCASSFTTGPFEQYFGPGTRLTVT.

This clone was seen a few times. This chain joins TRBV7-3 and TRBJ1-2; D remains ambiguous. The ends were cut back, 6 bases at V and 0 bases at J, with 8 bases in the middle. This CDR3 contains 13 residues. Germline lookup yields CDR1 SGHTA and CDR2 FQGTGA. The CDR3 bases are TGTGCCAGCAGTCCGGGTTCTAACTATGGCTACACCTTC. It codes for CASSPGSNYGYTF.

Only a few counts were recorded for this clone. The chain combines TRBV4-3 with TRBJ2-1, with 10 bases identical to TRBD2. V lost 0 bases, J lost 10 bases, and 9 bases stayed unmatched. Looked up from germline, CDR1 is LGHNA and CDR2 is YSLEER. This CDR3 comprises 16 residues. The DNA for the CDR3 is TGCGCCAGCAGCCAAGACCGGGCTAGCGGGAGTCGCGAGCAGTTCTTC. It encodes CASSQDRASGSREQFF.